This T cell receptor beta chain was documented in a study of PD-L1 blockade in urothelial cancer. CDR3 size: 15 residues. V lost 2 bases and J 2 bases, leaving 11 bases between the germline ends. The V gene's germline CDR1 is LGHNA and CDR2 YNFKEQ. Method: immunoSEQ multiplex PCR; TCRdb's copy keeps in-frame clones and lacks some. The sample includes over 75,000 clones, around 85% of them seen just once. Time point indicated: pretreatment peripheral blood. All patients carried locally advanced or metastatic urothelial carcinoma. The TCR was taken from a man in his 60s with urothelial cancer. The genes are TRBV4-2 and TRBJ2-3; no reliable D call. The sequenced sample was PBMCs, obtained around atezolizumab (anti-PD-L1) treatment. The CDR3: CASSQSPVFTDTQYF. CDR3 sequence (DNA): TGTGCCAGCAGCCAATCTCCGGTTTTCACAGATACGCAGTATTTT.